Listed below are T cell receptor beta chains from one sample, sequenced in a study of blood T cells in healthy people across ages. From the 5' RACE reads, TCRdb called clonotypes with MiXCR, one entry per CDR3 protein. Of 1.4 million or so distinct CDR3 sequences listed, 42% were seen once; the top ten hold about 4.1%. Sequencing was done on a sample of blood. Source of these receptors: a woman between 18 and 30 years old in good health. The CDR3 runs from the conserved cysteine through the conserved F or W. Each record gives: CDR3 protein, CDR3 DNA, clone size, V gene, CDR3 length, J gene, D gene. D genes are given only for firm matches. The size of a clone is reported for some rows only, either as once, few or many, or as a class for expanded clones.

CDR3 protein: CASSLMSGSEKLFF; CDR3 DNA: TGTGCCAGCAGCTTAATGTCGGGGAGCGAAAAACTGTTTTTT; clone size: -; V gene: TRBV7-2; CDR3 length: 14; J gene: TRBJ1-4; D gene: -
CDR3 protein: CAGRRLFNEQFF; CDR3 DNA: TGTGCCGGCAGAAGACTTTTTAATGAGCAGTTCTTC; clone size: once; V gene: TRBV28; CDR3 length: 12; J gene: TRBJ2-1; D gene: -
CDR3 protein: CSARGQNTEAFF; CDR3 DNA: TGCAGTGCCCGGGGCCAGAACACTGAAGCTTTCTTT; clone size: many; V gene: TRBV20-1; CDR3 length: 12; J gene: TRBJ1-1; D gene: -
CDR3 protein: CASSLGGLAGGGADTQYF; CDR3 DNA: TGTGCCAGCAGTTTAGGTGGACTAGCGGGAGGAGGCGCAGATACGCAGTATTTT; clone size: -; V gene: TRBV27; CDR3 length: 18; J gene: TRBJ2-3; D gene: TRBD2
CDR3 protein: CSARKDRVGNQPQHF; CDR3 DNA: TGCAGTGCTAGAAAGGACAGGGTGGGCAATCAGCCCCAGCATTTT; clone size: few; V gene: TRBV20-1; CDR3 length: 15; J gene: TRBJ1-5; D gene: TRBD1
CDR3 protein: CSVEQRLNTEAFF; CDR3 DNA: TGCAGCGTGGAACAGAGGCTGAACACTGAAGCTTTCTTT; clone size: -; V gene: TRBV29-1; CDR3 length: 13; J gene: TRBJ1-1; D gene: -
CDR3 protein: CASSYPGTGGSVEQFF; CDR3 DNA: TGTGCCAGCAGTTACCCCGGGACAGGGGGCTCCGTTGAGCAGTTCTTC; clone size: -; V gene: TRBV6-5; CDR3 length: 16; J gene: TRBJ2-1; D gene: TRBD1
CDR3 protein: CASTRDLASYNEQFF; CDR3 DNA: TGCGCCAGCACCCGGGACTTAGCCTCCTACAATGAGCAGTTCTTC; clone size: few; V gene: TRBV5-1; CDR3 length: 15; J gene: TRBJ2-1; D gene: -
CDR3 protein: CATSRGLAGRYNEQFF; CDR3 DNA: TGTGCCACCAGCAGAGGGCTAGCGGGCCGCTACAATGAGCAGTTCTTC; clone size: -; V gene: TRBV15; CDR3 length: 16; J gene: TRBJ2-1; D gene: TRBD2
CDR3 protein: CASSAGPRPNTGELFF; CDR3 DNA: TGTGCCAGCAGCGCCGGACCACGCCCGAACACCGGGGAGCTGTTTTTT; clone size: -; V gene: TRBV9; CDR3 length: 16; J gene: TRBJ2-2; D gene: -
CDR3 protein: CASSLSLARNNEQFF; CDR3 DNA: TGCGCCAGCAGCTTGAGCCTAGCGAGGAACAATGAGCAGTTCTTC; clone size: few; V gene: TRBV5-1; CDR3 length: 15; J gene: TRBJ2-1; D gene: -
CDR3 protein: CASSYLRTDTQYF; CDR3 DNA: TGTGCCAGCAGTTACCTGCGAACAGATACGCAGTATTTT; clone size: -; V gene: TRBV6-2/TRBV6-3; CDR3 length: 13; J gene: TRBJ2-3; D gene: -
CDR3 protein: CSARQHSNTEAFF; CDR3 DNA: TGCAGTGCTAGACAACACTCGAACACTGAAGCTTTCTTT; clone size: -; V gene: TRBV20-1; CDR3 length: 13; J gene: TRBJ1-1; D gene: -
CDR3 protein: CASSLLSRGNTGELFF; CDR3 DNA: TGTGCCAGCAGTTTATTAAGCCGAGGGAACACCGGGGAGCTGTTTTTT; clone size: -; V gene: TRBV28; CDR3 length: 16; J gene: TRBJ2-2; D gene: -
CDR3 protein: CASSYGPTGTYNSPLHF; CDR3 DNA: TGTGCCAGCAGTTACGGACCGACAGGGACCTATAATTCACCCCTCCACTTT; clone size: -; V gene: TRBV6-6; CDR3 length: 17; J gene: TRBJ1-6; D gene: TRBD1
CDR3 protein: CASSLSTLSSYNEQFF; CDR3 DNA: TGTGCCAGCAGCCTTTCGACTCTCAGCTCCTACAATGAGCAGTTCTTC; clone size: -; V gene: TRBV7-2; CDR3 length: 16; J gene: TRBJ2-1; D gene: -
CDR3 protein: CASRRWGGRVHEQYF; CDR3 DNA: TGTGCCAGTCGACGTTGGGGGGGCCGAGTGCACGAGCAGTACTTC; clone size: -; V gene: TRBV11-2; CDR3 length: 15; J gene: TRBJ2-7; D gene: -
CDR3 protein: CASSLSRHGELFF; CDR3 DNA: TGTGCCAGCAGTTTAAGTCGGCACGGGGAGCTGTTTTTT; clone size: -; V gene: TRBV28; CDR3 length: 13; J gene: TRBJ2-2; D gene: -
CDR3 protein: CASSYHRTGELFF; CDR3 DNA: TGTGCCAGCAGTTACCACCGAACCGGGGAGCTGTTTTTT; clone size: few; V gene: TRBV6-5; CDR3 length: 13; J gene: TRBJ2-2; D gene: -
CDR3 protein: CASSLGAGTQLNEKLFF; CDR3 DNA: TGTGCCAGCAGCTTAGGGGCAGGGACCCAACTTAATGAAAAACTGTTTTTT; clone size: few; V gene: TRBV7-8; CDR3 length: 17; J gene: TRBJ1-4; D gene: -
CDR3 protein: CASSLVGLAPFQQYF; CDR3 DNA: TGCGCCAGCAGCTTGGTTGGACTAGCACCCTTTCAGCAGTACTTC; clone size: -; V gene: TRBV5-1; CDR3 length: 15; J gene: TRBJ2-4; D gene: TRBD2
CDR3 protein: CASSYSYRDGGYTF; CDR3 DNA: TGTGCCAGCAGTTACTCGTACAGGGATGGTGGCTACACCTTC; clone size: few; V gene: TRBV6-2/TRBV6-3; CDR3 length: 14; J gene: TRBJ1-2; D gene: -